This TCR beta chain is drawn from a study of blood T cell repertoires in COVID-19 (dated by TCRdb to 2019 to 2021). Broadly, across the study: Samples covering the acute and convalescent phases of COVID-19 were provided by collaborators in the United States, Italy and Spain. The prospective study material was composed of cDNA or gDNA derived from T cells, B-cell-depleted T cells, or PBMCs. Deeply sampled blood TCRbeta repertoires from subjects exposed to, actively infected with, or recovered from COVID-19 were included in the dataset. The repertoires were made available in a free public database intended to serve as a resource for research on the immune response to SARS-CoV-2. Samples were obtained from the ongoing ImmuneRACE study (first 160 participants) and from roughly 1,300 subjects provided by 6 global collaborators. A de-identified subject ID, COVID-19 status, age in years and sex were almost always included in the sample metadata. HLA class I and class II types, where available, came from metadata supplied by the sample provider rather than from assay-based typing.

Comments on this clone: The antigen it binds to is not known. Per-base qualities were not stored, and no clone one base away is much larger.

General study outcomes and caveats: The amount of clinical and demographic metadata varied by source and participant and was provided uncurated.

Collaborating institutions collected whole blood in K2EDTA tubes following their own protocols. For TCRbeta analysis, collaborators shipped samples as frozen whole blood, isolated PBMCs, or DNA extracted from either of those sample types. Spanning cysteine to phenylalanine, the CDR3 consists of 13 amino acids. Only CDR3 DNA is held: 39 bases, read in frame from base 1. The germline V and J ends show losses of 6 bases and 0 bases respectively, and no gene match explains 1 base of the junction. CDR1 and CDR2 are drawn from the germline V gene: SGDLS, YYNGEE. The immunoSEQ Assay, a bias-controlled multiplex PCR, was used to amplify TCRbeta CDR3 regions from genomic DNA. Concerning the study's data processing: The number of nucleated cells in each sample was estimated from the amplification of reference gene primers within the assay. To quantify the absolute abundance of each unique TCRbeta CDR3 rearrangement, sequence reads were collapsed and filtered. For each sample, productive Simpson clonality was calculated by taking the square root of Simpson's diversity index across productive rearrangements. TCRdb re-hosts the immuneACCESS table, in-frame sequences only. Its copies lack some clones; in the studies checked, an unresolved V gene accounts for under half of them, and the cause for the rest is not known. V and J calls and clone size are given by that table; D and trimming were obtained from the DNA. The sample data list about 70,000 clones, and approximately 85% of these were observed just once. The top ten hold under 6% of the sample.

The sequence came from a man older than 75 with acute or convalescent COVID-19. Sequenced sample: peripheral blood. The rearranged segments are TRBV9 and TRBJ2-3, with 7 bases matching TRBD2. CDR3 reads: CASKRGSTDTQYF. The sequenced DNA is TGTGCCAGCAAGCGGGGTAGCACAGATACGCAGTATTTT.